Listed below are T cell receptor beta chains from one sample, sequenced in a study of blood T cell repertoires in COVID-19. The data were produced by immunoSEQ multiplex PCR, yet TCRdb's version contains in-frame clones alone and is incomplete. This table has tens of thousands of clones, around 89% appearing once. Sequences were obtained from peripheral blood. The source of these receptors is a woman of 80 years or more with active COVID-19. The CDR3 runs from the conserved cysteine through the conserved F or W. A D gene is named only where the DNA matches it firmly. Size tells how often a clone was seen (once, few, many) or the class of an expanded clone, and some rows leave it out.

d_gene	j_gene	abundance	v_gene	CDR3nt	CDR3aa
TRBD2	TRBJ2-7	.	TRBV27	TGTGCCAGCAGTCTTACTAGCGCCCAGATCCTACGCTACGGCGAGCAGTACTTC	CASSLTSAQILRYGEQYF
TRBD1	TRBJ2-3	.	TRBV20-1	TGCAGTGCTAGTGTCCCGGGACAGATTAGCACAGATACGCAGTATTTT	CSASVPGQISTDTQYF
TRBD1	TRBJ1-5	.	TRBV19	TGTGCCAGTAGTAGAGACAGGGGATTATTTCAGCCCCAGCATTTT	CASSRDRGLFQPQHF
TRBD2	TRBJ2-7	.	TRBV7-3	TGTGCCAGCAGCTTCCCCGGCCCGGGACTAGCGGACCCGCGGATGGGGGAGCAGTACTTC	CASSFPGPGLADPRMGEQYF
TRBD1	TRBJ1-1	.	TRBV19	TGTGCCAGTAGGCGTTTTTCGACAGACAGGGCGAACACTGAAGCTTTCTTT	CASRRFSTDRANTEAFF
.	TRBJ1-4	.	TRBV7-9	TGTGCCAGCAGCCTTTCGGACGCGGGCGGTACTAATGAAAAACTGTTTTTT	CASSLSDAGGTNEKLFF
.	TRBJ2-7	.	TRBV6-2/TRBV6-3	TGTACCAGCAGTTACTACGGGGTCACTCCCTCCTACGAGCAGTACTTC	CTSSYYGVTPSYEQYF
TRBD1	TRBJ2-7	.	TRBV29-1	TGCAGCGTTACCAGGGGGCGCGGCATCTACGAGCAGTACTTC	CSVTRGRGIYEQYF
.	TRBJ1-1	.	TRBV12-3/TRBV12-4	TGTGCCAGCAGTTTAGGGCCAGGTACTGAAGCTTTCTTT	CASSLGPGTEAFF
TRBD1	TRBJ1-5	few	TRBV28	TGTGCCAGCAGTTTAACGGGGACAGGGGGCGCCCGCCCCTTCAATCAGCCCCAGCATTTT	CASSLTGTGGARPFNQPQHF
.	TRBJ2-3	.	TRBV5-1	TGCGCCAGCAGCTTGACAGGAGCCACAGATACGCAGTATTTT	CASSLTGATDTQYF
.	TRBJ1-2	.	TRBV6-5	TGTGCCAGCAGTTGGACGTCCAGGGGCATTTTCTATGGCTACACCTTC	CASSWTSRGIFYGYTF
.	TRBJ2-3	.	TRBV7-2	TGTGCCAGCAGCTGGGGACTTAGCGTTGATACGCAGTATTTT	CASSWGLSVDTQYF
TRBD1	TRBJ2-7	.	TRBV9	TGTGCCAGCAGCGTAGGAGGCACAGGGGTTTCTGGGGAGCAGTACTTC	CASSVGGTGVSGEQYF
.	TRBJ1-6	.	TRBV11-2	TGTGCCAGCAGCTTCTCCAGCTATAATTCACCCCTCCACTTT	CASSFSSYNSPLHF
TRBD1	TRBJ2-7	.	TRBV7-2	TGTGCCAGCAGCTTCCAAGGGACAGGGACCTACGAGCAGTACTTC	CASSFQGTGTYEQYF
TRBD1	TRBJ2-1	.	TRBV19	TGTGCCAGTAGTATAGAAAGAGGGGGCGGGTCAAGGTCCTACAATGAGCAGTTCTTC	CASSIERGGGSRSYNEQFF
.	TRBJ2-3	.	TRBV9	TGTGCCAGCAGCGTAGACTCTTTCACAGATACGCAGTATTTT	CASSVDSFTDTQYF
.	TRBJ2-7	.	TRBV5-1	TGCGCCAGCAGCTTGGAAGTGGGCACCTACGAGCAGTACTTC	CASSLEVGTYEQYF
TRBD2	TRBJ2-7	.	TRBV28	TGTGCCAGCAGTCCCACTAGCGGGGGCTCCTACGAGCAGTACTTC	CASSPTSGGSYEQYF
.	TRBJ2-2	.	TRBV19	TGTGCCAGTAGTTCTAGACAGCAGATGAACACCGGGGAGCTGTTTTTT	CASSSRQQMNTGELFF
.	TRBJ2-6	.	TRBV5-4	TGTGCCAGCAGAGAAACAGGGATAGTAGTCTCTGGGGCCAACGTCCTGACTTTC	CASRETGIVVSGANVLTF
TRBD2	TRBJ2-2	.	TRBV7-2	TGTGCCAGCAGCTCACGGACTAGCGGGAGTGCCGGGGAGCTGTTTTTT	CASSSRTSGSAGELFF
TRBD1	TRBJ1-3	.	TRBV25-1	TGTGCCAGCAGTGAGAGCCCAGGGGGGCAGGGGATAGGAAACACCATATATTTT	CASSESPGGQGIGNTIYF
.	TRBJ2-6	.	TRBV6-2/TRBV6-3	TGTGCCAGCAGTTACCTCGCGAAAACTGGGGCCAACGTCCTGACTTTC	CASSYLAKTGANVLTF
.	TRBJ1-1	.	TRBV6-6	TGTGCCAGCAGACGACAGGACTACACTGAAGCTTTCTTT	CASRRQDYTEAFF
TRBD2	TRBJ2-2	.	TRBV4-2	TGTGCCAGCAGCCAAGAAACTAGCGGGAGGTGGTTCTCCGGGGAGCTGTTTTTT	CASSQETSGRWFSGELFF
TRBD1	TRBJ1-6	.	TRBV28	TGTGCCAGCAGTTTGGGACAGGGCCTTAACCTCCACTTT	CASSLGQGLNLHF
TRBD2	TRBJ2-7	.	TRBV5-4	TGTGCCAGCAGCTCCCCCGGGACTAGAGTGCAGTACTTC	CASSSPGTRVQYF
TRBD1	TRBJ1-1	.	TRBV29-1	TGCAGCGTTGGGACAGGGGTGAACACTGAAGCTTTCTTT	CSVGTGVNTEAFF
TRBD2	TRBJ2-3	.	TRBV5-6	TGTGCCAGCAGCTTGGAGGTTAGCGGGAGCACCAGCACAGATACGCAGTATTTT	CASSLEVSGSTSTDTQYF
TRBD2	TRBJ2-3	.	TRBV10-3	TGTGCCATCAGTGAGAGGACTAGCGCTATATTCACAGATACGCAGTATTTT	CAISERTSAIFTDTQYF
TRBD1	TRBJ1-6	once	TRBV28	TGTGCCAGCAGTTTATCCTACCAGGGGGCGAGTGAAGTCCACTTT	CASSLSYQGASEVHF
TRBD1	TRBJ1-3	.	TRBV7-9	TGTGCCAGCAGCTGGGACAGGGTATTTGGAAACACCATATATTTT	CASSWDRVFGNTIYF
.	TRBJ1-6	.	TRBV7-3	TGTGCCAGCAGCCCCGGACACGATAATTCACCCCTCCACTTT	CASSPGHDNSPLHF
.	TRBJ2-2	.	TRBV7-9	TGTGCCAGCAGCCATAGCGGTTTCCGCACCGGGGAGCTGTTTTTT	CASSHSGFRTGELFF
TRBD2	TRBJ2-5	.	TRBV5-4	TGTGCCAGCAGCTCGGGACTAGCGGGGGGTCAAGAGACCCAGTACTTC	CASSSGLAGGQETQYF
.	TRBJ2-3	.	TRBV18	TGTGCCAGCTCACCCGACAGAACTTCTTTCACAGATACGCAGTATTTT	CASSPDRTSFTDTQYF
TRBD2	TRBJ2-3	.	TRBV7-2	TGTGCCAGCAGCCCATCCGCGTTAGCGGGAGAGGTAGCAGATACGCAGTATTTT	CASSPSALAGEVADTQYF
.	TRBJ2-3	.	TRBV2	TGTGCCAGCAGTGTGTCAGGAAATCCAGATACGCAGTATTTT	CASSVSGNPDTQYF
TRBD2	TRBJ2-2	.	TRBV2	TGTGCCAGCAGTGACCTAGCGGGACTCACCGGGGAGCTGTTTTTT	CASSDLAGLTGELFF
.	TRBJ2-2	.	TRBV3-1/TRBV3-2	TGTGCCAGCAGCCCACTCTCGAACACCGGGGAGCTGTTTTTT	CASSPLSNTGELFF
TRBD2	TRBJ2-5	.	TRBV27	TGTGCCAGCAGCCCCATGGTAGCGGGAGAGACCCAGTACTTC	CASSPMVAGETQYF
.	TRBJ2-7	.	TRBV19	TGTGCCAGTAGTAAAGACAGGCGCCCCTACGAGCAGTACTTC	CASSKDRRPYEQYF
.	TRBJ1-2	.	TRBV27	TGTGCCAGCAGCCCACCAGGGGCCCTTTGGGATGGCTACACCTTC	CASSPPGALWDGYTF
TRBD1	TRBJ1-2	.	TRBV28	TGTGCCAGCAGCGCAGGGGGCGAGGTGGTGGAGGGCTACACCTTC	CASSAGGEVVEGYTF
TRBD2	TRBJ2-7	once	TRBV5-5	TGTGCCAGCAGCTTGTTCCAGCGGGAGTTCTACGAGCAGTACTTC	CASSLFQREFYEQYF
TRBD1	TRBJ1-2	once	TRBV4-2	TGTGCCAGCAGCTACAGGACAGGGCCCTATGGCTACACCTTC	CASSYRTGPYGYTF
TRBD1	TRBJ2-2	.	TRBV5-6	TGTGCCAGCAGCTTGGCCTCCGGGACAGGTGGCACCGGGGAGCTGTTTTTT	CASSLASGTGGTGELFF
.	TRBJ1-2	.	TRBV5-1	TGCGCCAGCAGCTTCGGGGGGGCCCATGGCTACACCTTC	CASSFGGAHGYTF
.	TRBJ2-2	.	TRBV7-3	TGTGCCAGCAGCTTAAGGGCTGGAACCGGGGAGCTGTTTTTT	CASSLRAGTGELFF
.	TRBJ2-7	.	TRBV28	TGTGCCAGCAGTCGCGGGTCCTCCTACGAGCAGTACTTC	CASSRGSSYEQYF